The entry below describes one T cell receptor beta chain. What it binds is unknown. The data originate from a study of T cell responses to AZD1222 COVID-19 vaccine. Whole-study results and caveats: Targeting of unmutated variant regions was reportedly seen in nearly half of spike-specific TCRs.

Profiled with immunoSEQ multiplex PCR; TCRdb holds only in-frame clones, not every one. The data show 130,000 or so clones, about 93% seen once. The CDR3 sequence is 15 residues long. Trimming at V came to 2 bases and at J to 3 bases, leaving 2 bases not matched to a gene. Germline CDR1 reads MGHRA; CDR2 reads YSYEKL. The chain carries TRBV4-1 and TRBJ1-4; TRBD1 matches 8 bases. The clonotype comes from an adult in good health. The sequencing used peripheral blood, collected on day 0 of AZD1222 vaccination. The CDR3 bases are TGCGCCAGCAGCCAATCAGGGGGCGCTAATGAAAAACTGTTTTTT. This sequence encodes CASSQSGGANEKLFF.